At least ten counts were recorded for the clone carrying this T cell receptor beta chain. Antigen unknown. V dropped 5 bases and J dropped 2 bases, with 13 bases sitting between them. The CDR3 contains 15 residues. Germline V gene lookup returns CDR1 SGHAT and CDR2 FQNNGV. This sample stems from a study of T-cell memory formation after mild COVID-19. Findings and limits, study-wide: The finding that pre-infection memory included some responding clones suggested that cross-reactive memory joined.

From the 5' RACE reads, TCRdb called clonotypes with MiXCR, one entry per CDR3 protein. The data show about 260,000 distinct CDR3 sequences, with 16% seen just once and around a fifth held by the top ten. The sequencing input was PBMCs or a T cell subset sorted from them (not recorded which). This chain connects TRBV11-2 to TRBJ2-1; D remains ambiguous. This receptor was taken from a man younger than 35 who had mild COVID-19 (a few samples of this study predate the infection). Cell type and time point are not known. The CDR3 DNA follows: TGTGCCAGCAGCCCCCTGGTCAGGACCTACAATGAGCAGTTCTTC. Translation: CASSPLVRTYNEQFF. Supplemented by reference TRBV11-2 and TRBJ2-1, the full variable domain reads EAGVAQSPRYKIIEKRQSVAFWCNPISGHATLYWYQQILGQGPKLLIQFQNNGVVDDSQLPKDRFSAERLKGVDSTLKIQPAKLEDSAVYLCASSPLVRTYNEQFFGPGTRLTVL.